This TCR beta chain comes out of a study of Ad26.COV2.S vaccination and SARS-CoV-2 variants (dated by TCRdb to about 2021). Background for the entire study: Donors in the vaccine arm were drawn from COV1001, a phase I-IIa trial of Ad26.COV2.S in healthy adults that was multicentre, randomized, double-blind and placebo-controlled. TCRbeta repertoire sequencing served as the tool for gauging how specific and how broad the SARS-CoV-2-reactive T cell receptors were following Ad26.COV2.S vaccination. The TCR-sequenced set comprised roughly 30 samples: around 20 Ad26.COV2.S vaccine recipients, 5 placebo recipients and 8 SARS-CoV-2 convalescent individuals. Trial participants were randomized into five groups of five: low-dose or high-dose Ad26.COV2.S given once or twice, or placebo on both occasions. Investigators remained blinded to trial group allocation during experiments and outcome assessment. Ad26.COV2.S was administered intramuscularly at a dose of 5x10^10 or 1x10^11 viral particles, either as one shot or as two shots given 56 days apart.

The immunoSEQ Assay was used to sequence TCRbeta CDR3 regions. After extraction, genomic DNA underwent amplification by bias-controlled multiplex PCR, followed by high-throughput sequencing. Per the source publication's procedure: To quantify the absolute abundance of each unique TCRbeta CDR3 region, sequences were collapsed and filtered. T cell fraction was estimated by normalization of TCRbeta template counts to usable DNA, with usable DNA being measured through amplification of reference genes present in all nucleated cells. Repertoire TCRs were annotated as SARS-CoV-2-specific by exact matching of V gene, CDR3 amino acid sequence and J gene to a known reactive TCR set. MIRA supplied the reference SARS-CoV-2 TCR set, which was filtered for enrichment in COVID-19-positive ImmuneCODE repertoires so that public or cross-reactive TCRs were removed. Using the MIRA antigens, annotated TCRs were further analysed by specific ORF or by position within an ORF. Depth was the summed frequency of annotated unique rearrangements, while breadth was defined as annotated unique rearrangements over total unique productive rearrangements. Group comparisons of TCR breadth used two-sided Wilcoxon rank-sum tests. Not all clones reach the TCRdb copy of this immuneACCESS table, which keeps in-frame sequences only. Checked studies attribute under half of the gap to unresolved V genes and leave the rest unexplained. V and J calls and clone size come straight from that table; D and trimming were deduced from the DNA. This sample lists around 450,000 clones; 89% were detected once. Of the sample, around 1.8% is held by the ten largest clones.

Sample treatment or condition, as interpreted from the label and publication: around 19 received Ad26.COV2.S at low or high dose, single or two shots; about 5 received placebo; per-sample allocation not given. Repertoires of vaccine and placebo recipients were sequenced from samples collected on day 63 after the first injection. Between 29 July and 7 August 2020, Cohort 1b enrolled about 27 adults aged 18-55 years at one site in Boston, USA. Ad26.COV2.S consisted of a replication-incompetent adenovirus type 26 vector by which a prefusion-stabilized SARS-CoV-2 spike protein from the original Wuhan strain was expressed. Study-wide findings and limitations: According to the authors, total T cell responses may have been underestimated by the TCR breadth and depth analyses. After vaccination, spike-specific CD8+ and CD4+ T cell responses were reported to show substantial breadth. Higher spike-specific TCR breadth was observed in Ad26.COV2.S recipients than in placebo recipients (P = 0.0014). Non-spike TCR breadth was comparable between vaccine and placebo recipients, consistent with the vaccine containing only spike. Comparing responses between vaccine doses or regimens was not something the study was powered to do.

In regard to this clone: Its antigen has not been determined. Base qualities are not at hand, and no much larger clone is one base apart.

The specimen comprised peripheral blood, sampled in a trial of Ad26.COV2.S vaccine versus placebo. The receptor comes from a person aged 18 to 59 who received the Ad26.COV2.S COVID-19 vaccine or a placebo.

The sequence in DNA is TGTGCCAGCAGCCAAGGCCTCCCCTACGAGCAGTACTTC. Its translation reads: CASSQGLPYEQYF. Recombination connected TRBV3-1 (or the pseudogene TRBV3-2) to TRBJ2-7, with the identity of the D gene unclear. V is shortened by 1 base, J by 2 bases, and the region joining them spans 6 bases. The germline V gene (reference sequence) provides CDR1 LGHDT and CDR2 YNNKEL. The CDR3, from cysteine to phenylalanine, totals 13 residues. The DNA shown is the 39-base CDR3, in frame from base 1.